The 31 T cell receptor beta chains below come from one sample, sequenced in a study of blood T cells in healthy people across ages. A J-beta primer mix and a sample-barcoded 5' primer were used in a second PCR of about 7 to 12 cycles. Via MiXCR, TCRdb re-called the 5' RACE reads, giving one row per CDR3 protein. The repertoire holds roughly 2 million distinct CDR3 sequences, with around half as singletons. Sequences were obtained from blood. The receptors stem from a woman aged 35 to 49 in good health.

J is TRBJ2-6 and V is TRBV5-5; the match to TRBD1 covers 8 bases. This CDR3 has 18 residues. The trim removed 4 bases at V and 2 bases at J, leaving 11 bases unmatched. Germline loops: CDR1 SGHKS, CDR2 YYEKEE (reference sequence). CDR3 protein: CASSDQQGVRPGANVLTF. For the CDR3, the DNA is TGTGCCAGCAGCGACCAACAGGGGGTCAGGCCTGGGGCCAACGTCCTGACTTTC. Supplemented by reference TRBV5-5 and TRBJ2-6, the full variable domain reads DAGVTQSPTHLIKTRGQQVTLRCSPISGHKSVSWYQQVLGQGPQFIFQYYEKEERGRGNFPDRFSARQFPNYSSELNVNALLLGDSALYLCASSDQQGVRPGANVLTFGAGSRLTVL.

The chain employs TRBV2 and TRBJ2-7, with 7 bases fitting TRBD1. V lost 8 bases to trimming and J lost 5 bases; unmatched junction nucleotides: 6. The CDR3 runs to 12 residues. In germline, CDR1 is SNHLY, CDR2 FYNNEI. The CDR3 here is CASHRGLHEQYF. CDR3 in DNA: TGTGCCAGCCACAGGGGTCTCCACGAGCAGTACTTC.

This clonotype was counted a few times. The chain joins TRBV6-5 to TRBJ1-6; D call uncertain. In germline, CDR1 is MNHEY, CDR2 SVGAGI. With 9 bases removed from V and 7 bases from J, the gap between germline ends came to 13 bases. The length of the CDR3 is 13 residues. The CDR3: CASSSYTNSPLHF. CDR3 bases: TGTGCCAGTTCATCCTACACGAATTCACCCCTCCACTTT.

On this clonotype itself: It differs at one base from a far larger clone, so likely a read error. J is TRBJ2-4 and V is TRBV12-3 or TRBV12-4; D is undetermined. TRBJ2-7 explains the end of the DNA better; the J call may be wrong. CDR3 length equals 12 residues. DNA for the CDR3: TGTGCCTGCAGTTTACTATCCTACGAGCAGTACTTC. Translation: CACSLLSYEQYF.

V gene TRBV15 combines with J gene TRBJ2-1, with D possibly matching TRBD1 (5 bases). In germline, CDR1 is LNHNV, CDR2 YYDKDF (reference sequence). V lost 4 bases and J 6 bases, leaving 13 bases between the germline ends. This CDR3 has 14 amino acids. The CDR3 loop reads CATSILRGSNEQFF. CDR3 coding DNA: TGTGCCACCAGCATATTAAGGGGCAGCAATGAGCAGTTCTTC.

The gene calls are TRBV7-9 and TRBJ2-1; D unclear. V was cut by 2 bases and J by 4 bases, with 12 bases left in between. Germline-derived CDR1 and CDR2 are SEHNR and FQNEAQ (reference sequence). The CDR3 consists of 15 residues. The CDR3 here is CASSLSLGRYNEQFF. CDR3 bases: TGTGCCAGCAGCTTAAGCCTGGGTCGATACAATGAGCAGTTCTTC.

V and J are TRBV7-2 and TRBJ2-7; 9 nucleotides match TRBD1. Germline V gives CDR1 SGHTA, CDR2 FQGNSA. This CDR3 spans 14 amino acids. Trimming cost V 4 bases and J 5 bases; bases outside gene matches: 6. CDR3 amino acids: CASSSRDRVDEQYF. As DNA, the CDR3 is TGTGCCAGCAGCTCCCGGGACAGGGTTGACGAGCAGTACTTC.

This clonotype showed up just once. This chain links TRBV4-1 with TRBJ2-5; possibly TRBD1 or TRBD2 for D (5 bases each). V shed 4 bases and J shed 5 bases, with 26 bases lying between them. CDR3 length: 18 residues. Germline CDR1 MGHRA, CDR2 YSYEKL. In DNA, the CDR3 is TGCGCCAGCAGCCCGTCCCAAGCTCTCCGGGGCGCCGCGGAGACCCAGTACTTC. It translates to CASSPSQALRGAAETQYF.

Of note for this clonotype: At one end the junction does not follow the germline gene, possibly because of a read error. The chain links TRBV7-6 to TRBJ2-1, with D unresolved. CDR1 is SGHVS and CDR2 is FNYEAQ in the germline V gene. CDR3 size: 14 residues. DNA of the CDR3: TGTGCCAGCAGCTCAGCCCCTTCCTTCAATGAGCAGTTCTTC. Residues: CASSSAPSFNEQFF.

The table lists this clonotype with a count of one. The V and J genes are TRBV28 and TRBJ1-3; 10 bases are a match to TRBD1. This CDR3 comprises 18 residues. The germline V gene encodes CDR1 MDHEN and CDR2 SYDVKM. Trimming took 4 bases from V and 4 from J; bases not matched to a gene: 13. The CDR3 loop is CASSSHPRQGAWGNTIYF. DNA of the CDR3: TGTGCCAGCAGTTCCCACCCCCGACAGGGGGCATGGGGAAACACCATATATTTT.

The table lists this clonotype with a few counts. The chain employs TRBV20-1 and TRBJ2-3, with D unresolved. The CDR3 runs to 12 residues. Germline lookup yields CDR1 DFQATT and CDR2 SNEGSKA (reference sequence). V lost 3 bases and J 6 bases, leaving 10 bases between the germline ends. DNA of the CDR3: TGCAGTGCTAGGGACGACTTGGATACGCAGTATTTT. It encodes CSARDDLDTQYF.

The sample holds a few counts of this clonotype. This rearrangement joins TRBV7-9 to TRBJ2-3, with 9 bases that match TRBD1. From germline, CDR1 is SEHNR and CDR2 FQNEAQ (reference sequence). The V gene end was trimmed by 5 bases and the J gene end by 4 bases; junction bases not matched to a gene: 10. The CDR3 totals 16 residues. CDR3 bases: TGTGCCAGCAGCGAGAGTTTGGACAGGGGAGCAGATACGCAGTATTTT. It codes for CASSESLDRGADTQYF.

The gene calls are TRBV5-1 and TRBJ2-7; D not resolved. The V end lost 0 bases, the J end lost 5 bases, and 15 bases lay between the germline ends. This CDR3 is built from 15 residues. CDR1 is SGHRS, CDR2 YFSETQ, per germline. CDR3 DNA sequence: TGCGCCAGCAGCTTGGTTGGGTCCCCCTTTGACGAGCAGTACTTC. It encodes CASSLVGSPFDEQYF.

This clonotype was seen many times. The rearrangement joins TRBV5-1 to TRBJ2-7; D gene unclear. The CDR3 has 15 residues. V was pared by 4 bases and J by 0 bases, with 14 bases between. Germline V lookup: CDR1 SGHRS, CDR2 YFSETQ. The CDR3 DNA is TGCGCCAGCAGCGACCCGAACGGTTACTCCTACGAGCAGTACTTC. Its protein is CASSDPNGYSYEQYF.

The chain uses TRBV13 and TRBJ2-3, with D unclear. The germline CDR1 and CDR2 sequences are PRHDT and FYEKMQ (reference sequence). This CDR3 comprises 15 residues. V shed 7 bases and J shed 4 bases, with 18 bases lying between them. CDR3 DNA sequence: TGTGCCAGCACCAGAGTGGATCATGGGGCAGATACGCAGTATTTT. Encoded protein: CASTRVDHGADTQYF.

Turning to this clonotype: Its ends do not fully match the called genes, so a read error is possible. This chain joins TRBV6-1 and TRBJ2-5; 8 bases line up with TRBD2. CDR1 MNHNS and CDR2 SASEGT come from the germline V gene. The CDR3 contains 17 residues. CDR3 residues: CASSEYPGGLRRETLYF. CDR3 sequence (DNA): TGTGCCAGCAGTGAATACCCGGGGGGGTTGAGGAGAGAGACCCTGTACTTC.

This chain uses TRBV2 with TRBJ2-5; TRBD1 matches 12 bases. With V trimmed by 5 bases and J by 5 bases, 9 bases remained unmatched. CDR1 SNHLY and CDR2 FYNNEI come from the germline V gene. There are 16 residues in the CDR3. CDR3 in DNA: TGTGCCAGCAGTACCGGGACAGGGGGCTTCGGGGAGACCCAGTACTTC. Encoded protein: CASSTGTGGFGETQYF.

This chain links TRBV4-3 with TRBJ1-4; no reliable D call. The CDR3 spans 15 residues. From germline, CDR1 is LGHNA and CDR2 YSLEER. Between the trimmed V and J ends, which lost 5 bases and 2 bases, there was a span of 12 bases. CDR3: CASSFSGSTNEKLFF. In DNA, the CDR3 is TGCGCCAGCAGCTTCAGCGGTTCTACTAATGAAAAACTGTTTTTT.

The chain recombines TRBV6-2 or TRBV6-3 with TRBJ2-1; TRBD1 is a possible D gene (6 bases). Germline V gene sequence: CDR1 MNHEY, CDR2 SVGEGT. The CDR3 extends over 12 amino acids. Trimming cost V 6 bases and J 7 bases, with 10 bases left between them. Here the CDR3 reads CASSCQGNEQFF. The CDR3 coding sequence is TGTGCCAGCAGCTGCCAGGGGAATGAGCAGTTCTTC.

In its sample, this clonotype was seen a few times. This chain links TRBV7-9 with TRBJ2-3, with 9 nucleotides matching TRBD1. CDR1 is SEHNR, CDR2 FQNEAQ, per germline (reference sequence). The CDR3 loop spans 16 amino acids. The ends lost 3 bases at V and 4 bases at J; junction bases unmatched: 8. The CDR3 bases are TGTGCCAGCAGCTTTCCCCGGACAGGGGCTGCAGATACGCAGTATTTT. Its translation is CASSFPRTGAADTQYF.

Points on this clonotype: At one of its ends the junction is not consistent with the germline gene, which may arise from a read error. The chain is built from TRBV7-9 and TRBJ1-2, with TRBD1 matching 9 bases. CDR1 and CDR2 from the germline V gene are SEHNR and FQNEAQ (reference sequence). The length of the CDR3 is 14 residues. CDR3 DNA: TGTGCCAGCAGCGTAGCGTGGACAGGGGAAGGCTACACCTTC. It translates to CASSVAWTGEGYTF. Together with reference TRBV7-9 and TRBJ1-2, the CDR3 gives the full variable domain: DTGVSQNPRHKITKRGQNVTFRCDPISEHNRLYWYRQTLGQGPEFLTYFQNEAQLEKSRLLSDRFSAERPKGSFSTLEIQRTEQGDSAMYLCASSVAWTGEGYTFGSGTRLTVV.

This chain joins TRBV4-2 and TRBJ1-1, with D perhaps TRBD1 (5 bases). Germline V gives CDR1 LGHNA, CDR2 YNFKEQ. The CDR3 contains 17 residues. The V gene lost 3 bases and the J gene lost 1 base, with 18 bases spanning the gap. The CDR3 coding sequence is TGTGCCAGCAGCCAGAGAGGGTACAGGACGGAGAACACTGAAGCTTTCTTT. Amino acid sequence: CASSQRGYRTENTEAFF.

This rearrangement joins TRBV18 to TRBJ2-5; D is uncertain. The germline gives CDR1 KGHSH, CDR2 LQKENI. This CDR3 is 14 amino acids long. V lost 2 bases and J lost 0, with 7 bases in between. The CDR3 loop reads CASSPECYQETQYF. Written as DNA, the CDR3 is TGTGCCAGCTCACCAGAGTGCTACCAAGAGACCCAGTACTTC.

The CDR3: CASSSMDTYEQYF. CDR3 nucleotides: TGTGCCAGCAGCTCCATGGACACCTACGAGCAGTACTTC. This chain joins TRBV27 and TRBJ2-7, with D possibly being TRBD1 (5 bases). CDR1 is MNHEY, CDR2 SMNVEV, per germline (reference sequence). Trimming removed 6 bases from V and 2 bases from J, with 11 bases in between. This CDR3 spans 13 amino acids.

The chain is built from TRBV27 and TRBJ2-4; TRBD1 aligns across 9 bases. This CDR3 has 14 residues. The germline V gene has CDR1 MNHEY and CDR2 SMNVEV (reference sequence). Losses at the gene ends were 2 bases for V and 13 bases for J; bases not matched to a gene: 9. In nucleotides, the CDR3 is TGTGCCAGCAGTTTAACGCGGACAGGGGACAAGCAGTACTTC. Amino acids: CASSLTRTGDKQYF.

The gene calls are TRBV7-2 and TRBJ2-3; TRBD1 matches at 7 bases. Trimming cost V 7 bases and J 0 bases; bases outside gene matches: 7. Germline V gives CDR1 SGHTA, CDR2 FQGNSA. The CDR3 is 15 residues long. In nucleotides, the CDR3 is TGTGCCAGCACCAAGACAGGGTCCAGCACAGATACGCAGTATTTT. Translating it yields CASTKTGSSTDTQYF.

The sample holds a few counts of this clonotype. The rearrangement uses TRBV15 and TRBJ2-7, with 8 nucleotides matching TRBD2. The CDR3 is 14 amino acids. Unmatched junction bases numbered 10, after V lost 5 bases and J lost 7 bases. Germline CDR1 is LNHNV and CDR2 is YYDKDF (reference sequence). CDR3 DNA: TGTGCCACCAGCTTCGGGAGGGGCCTTCGGGAGCAGTACTTC. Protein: CATSFGRGLREQYF.

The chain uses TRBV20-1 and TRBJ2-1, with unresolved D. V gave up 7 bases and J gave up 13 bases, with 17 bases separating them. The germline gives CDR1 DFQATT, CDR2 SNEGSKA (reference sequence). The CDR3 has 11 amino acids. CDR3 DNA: TGCAGTGTTAACCCTCGCCCAATTCAGTTCTTC. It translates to CSVNPRPIQFF.

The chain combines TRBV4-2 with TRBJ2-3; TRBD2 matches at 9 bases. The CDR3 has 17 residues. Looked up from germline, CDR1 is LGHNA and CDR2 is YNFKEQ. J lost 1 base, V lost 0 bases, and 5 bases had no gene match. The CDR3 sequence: CASSQEGGLARTDTQYF. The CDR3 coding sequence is TGTGCCAGCAGCCAAGAAGGGGGACTAGCTCGCACAGATACGCAGTATTTT.

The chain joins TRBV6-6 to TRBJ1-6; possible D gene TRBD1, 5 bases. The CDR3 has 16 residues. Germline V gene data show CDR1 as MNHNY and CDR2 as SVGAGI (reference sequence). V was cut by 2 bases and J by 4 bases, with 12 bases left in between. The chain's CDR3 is CASSYRGPSYNSPLHF. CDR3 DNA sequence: TGTGCCAGCAGTTACAGGGGACCGTCTTATAATTCACCCCTCCACTTT.

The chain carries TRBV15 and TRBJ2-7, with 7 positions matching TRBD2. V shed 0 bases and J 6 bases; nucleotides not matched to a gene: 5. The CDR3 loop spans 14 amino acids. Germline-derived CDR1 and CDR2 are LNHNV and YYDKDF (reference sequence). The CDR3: CATSRDLGGTEQYF. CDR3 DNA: TGTGCCACCAGCAGAGATCTGGGAGGGACCGAGCAGTACTTC. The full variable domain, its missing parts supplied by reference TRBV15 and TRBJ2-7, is DAMVIQNPRYQVTQFGKPVTLSCSQTLNHNVMYWYQQKSSQAPKLLFHYYDKDFNNEADTPDNFQSRRPNTSFCFLDIRSPGLGDTAMYLCATSRDLGGTEQYFGPGTRLTVT.